This record concerns one TCR beta chain sequence. This sample was taken from a study of T cell responses to AZD1222 COVID-19 vaccine. The CDR3 contains 14 residues. V was trimmed by 1 base and J by 7 bases, leaving 11 bases between them. Germline V gene lookup returns CDR1 SGHTA and CDR2 FQGNSA. TCRdb keeps only in-frame clones here, not all; method: immunoSEQ multiplex PCR. This sample has around 120,000 clones; approximately 90% occur once, and the top ten carry about 3.3%. This specimen was peripheral blood, taken 28 days after the second AZD1222 dose. The rearrangement links TRBV7-2 to TRBJ2-1; a weak D match, TRBD2 (5 bases). The sequence was collected from an adult who received the AZD1222 COVID-19 vaccine. CDR3 protein: CASSLVTSSNEQFF. The CDR3, as DNA: TGTGCCAGCAGCTTAGTTACTAGTTCAAATGAGCAGTTCTTC. The full variable domain, in which reference TRBV7-2 and TRBJ2-1 provide the parts outside the CDR3, is GAGVSQSPSNKVTEKGKDVELRCDPISGHTALYWYRQSLGQGLEFLIYFQGNSAPDKSGLPSDRFSAERTGGSVSTLTIQRTQQEDSAVYLCASSLVTSSNEQFFGPGTRLTVL.